A selection of T cell receptor beta chains follows, all from one sample in a study of blood T cell repertoires in COVID-19. TCRdb keeps only in-frame clones here, not all; method: immunoSEQ multiplex PCR. The table lists about 160,000 clones, 85% to 95% of them singletons. What was sequenced was peripheral blood. The receptors originated from a woman aged 55-69 years with COVID-19, enrolled during active disease. The CDR3 runs from the conserved cysteine through the conserved F or W. The D gene is left open where the match is weak. For some rows the clone size is stated as once, few or many, or as a class when expanded; others skip it.

v_call,j_call,d_call,clone_size,cdr3_nt,cdr3_aa
TRBV7-9,TRBJ2-7,-,-,TGTGCCATCCGGGCCCTAGGACGGGGGAGCTCCTACGAGCAGTACTTC,CAIRALGRGSSYEQYF
TRBV2,TRBJ2-3,TRBD2,once,TGTGCCAGCACTAGCGGGGGGGCGGGTACGCAGTATTTT,CASTSGGAGTQYF
TRBV7-9,TRBJ2-1,-,-,TGTGCCAGCAGAACCCAACGGGGGAGTTTCTACAATGAGCAGTTCTTC,CASRTQRGSFYNEQFF
TRBV7-8,TRBJ1-6,-,once,TGTGCCAGCGGGAGGGCCTTCTATTCACCCCTCCACTTT,CASGRAFYSPLHF
TRBV30,TRBJ1-4,-,-,TGTGCCTGGAGTGTATTGGGCCTTAATGAAAAACTGTTTTTT,CAWSVLGLNEKLFF
TRBV29-1,TRBJ2-7,-,few,TGCAGCGTTAGGACGGACTACGGGGTCGGGTACGAGCAGTACTTC,CSVRTDYGVGYEQYF
TRBV27,TRBJ2-2,-,once,TGTGCCAGCAGGAACGCACTAGCCGCCGGGGAGCTGTTTTTT,CASRNALAAGELFF
TRBV18,TRBJ1-1,TRBD1,-,TGTGCCAGCTCACCGTCGACAGGGGAATACACTGAAGCTTTCTTT,CASSPSTGEYTEAFF
TRBV29-1,TRBJ1-2,TRBD1,-,TGCAGCGGTGGGACAGGCTATGGCTACACCTTC,CSGGTGYGYTF
TRBV7-2,TRBJ2-7,-,-,TGTGCCAGCAGCAAAATCGGGAGTACCTACGAGCAGTACTTC,CASSKIGSTYEQYF
TRBV4-2,TRBJ1-1,-,once,TGTGCCAGCACCCCAGCGGGGTTGAACACTGAAGCTTTCTTT,CASTPAGLNTEAFF
TRBV5-3,TRBJ1-5,TRBD1,-,TGTGCCAGAAACCCGGACAGGGTGGCCCAGCCCCAGCATTTT,CARNPDRVAQPQHF